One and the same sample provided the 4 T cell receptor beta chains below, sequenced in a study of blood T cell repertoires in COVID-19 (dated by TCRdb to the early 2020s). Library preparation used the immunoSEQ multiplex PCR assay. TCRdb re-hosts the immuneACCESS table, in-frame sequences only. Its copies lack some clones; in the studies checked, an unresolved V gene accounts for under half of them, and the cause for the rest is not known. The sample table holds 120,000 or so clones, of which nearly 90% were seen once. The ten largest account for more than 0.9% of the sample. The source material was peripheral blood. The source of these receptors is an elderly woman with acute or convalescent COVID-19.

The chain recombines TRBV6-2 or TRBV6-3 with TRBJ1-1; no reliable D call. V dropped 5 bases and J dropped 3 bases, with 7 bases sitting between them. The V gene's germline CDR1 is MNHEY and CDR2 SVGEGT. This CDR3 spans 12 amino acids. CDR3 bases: TGTGCCAGCAGTGTCAGCGACACTGAAGCTTTCTTT. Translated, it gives CASSVSDTEAFF.

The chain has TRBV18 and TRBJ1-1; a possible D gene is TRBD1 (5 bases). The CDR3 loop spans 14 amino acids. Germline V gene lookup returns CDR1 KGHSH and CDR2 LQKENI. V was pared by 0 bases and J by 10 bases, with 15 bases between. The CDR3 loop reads CASSPPKPGIGAFF. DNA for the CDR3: TGTGCCAGCTCACCACCAAAACCAGGGATAGGAGCTTTCTTT.

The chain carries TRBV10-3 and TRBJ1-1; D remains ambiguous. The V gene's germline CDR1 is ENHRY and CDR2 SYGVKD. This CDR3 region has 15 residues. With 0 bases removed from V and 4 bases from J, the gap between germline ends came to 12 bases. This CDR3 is CAISESGRGGTEAFF. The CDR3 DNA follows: TGTGCCATCAGTGAGTCAGGGCGCGGAGGCACTGAAGCTTTCTTT.

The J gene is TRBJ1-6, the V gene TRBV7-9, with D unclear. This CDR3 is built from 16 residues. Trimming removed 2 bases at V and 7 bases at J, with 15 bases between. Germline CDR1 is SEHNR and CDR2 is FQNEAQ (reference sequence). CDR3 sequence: CASSLLGSNRNSPLHF. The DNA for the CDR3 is TGTGCCAGCAGCTTATTAGGGAGTAACCGGAATTCACCCCTCCACTTT.